This record covers a single TCR beta chain. Its antigen is currently not known. Base qualities were left out, and no much larger clone turns up one base away. This sample is part of a study of T-cell memory formation after mild COVID-19 (dated by TCRdb to the early 2020s). In terms of the full investigation: TCR sequence clusters from the two donors were largely donor specific. In a couple of donors, T-cell clones that expanded and contracted after mild COVID-19 were followed by sequencing TCRalpha and TCRbeta repertoires longitudinally. The cohort comprised two young, previously healthy adult volunteers, one female and one male. General findings and caveats noted by the study authors: Clones that contracted from day 15 to 85 showed balanced CD4/CD8 phenotypes, whereas a second wave of clones that expanded from day 15 to 37 leaned towards CD4+. Only two mild cases were covered by the study, and larger cohorts that include severe cases with pre-infection samples were considered necessary. Contracting CD4+ clones appeared mostly in the CM and EM memory subsets, whereas CD8+ clones were enriched in EMRA. The second-wave clones that peaked on day 37 were not confirmed to be SARS-CoV-2 specific. Some responding clones were found in pre-infection memory, which suggests that pre-existing cross-reactive memory T cells took part in the SARS-CoV-2 response.

Instrument used: Illumina NovaSeq 6000. TCRalpha and TCRbeta cDNA libraries were constructed by 5'RACE with constant-segment primers, with sample barcodes and unique molecular identifiers being introduced. Trizol reagent was used to extract RNA from every sample. The libraries were amplified in two PCR steps, and the second step added a second sample barcode and Illumina TruSeq adapters. Sequencing of libraries was performed on an Illumina NovaSeq with 2 x 150 bp paired-end reads. Per the source publication's procedure: Demultiplexing of reads and collapsing into UMI-guided consensus sequences were performed with migec v1.2.7. Using mixcr v2.1.11, UMI consensuses were aligned to TRA and TRB V and J templates and then assembled into clonotypes. Clonotypes were classified as expanded or contracted when called significant by both edgeR and NoisET, with noise models trained on biological replicates. For edgeR calls, the thresholds were a false discovery rate-adjusted p below 0.01 and a log2 fold-change of 1. As an exploratory analysis of dynamics, max-normalized trajectories of the 1000 most abundant clonotypes were examined by PCA with hierarchical clustering. Each responding clone was given a CD4 or CD8 phenotype based on the CD4+ and CD8+ repertoires, which had been sequenced separately. Using fastp at Q25 and MiXCR, TCRdb reprocessed the public reads and kept productive beta chains. CDR3 protein duplicates are merged, each entry listing the most common genes and DNA. These V and J calls are TCRdb output, not the study's own analysis. This sample gives about 200,000 distinct CDR3 sequences in total; 15% to 20% of them show up just once. The ten largest clones capture around 2% of the sample.

V is reduced by 8 bases and J by 4 bases, leaving a spacing of 24 bases between them. For CDR1 and CDR2, the germline V gene (reference sequence) lists SEHNR and FQNEAQ. The CDR3 spans 18 residues, from the cysteine through the phenylalanine. The read is trimmed to its CDR3 DNA, 54 bases read in frame from base 1. Ficoll-Paque density gradient centrifugation was the method used to isolate PBMCs. The sequenced material came from PBMCs or a T cell subset sorted from them (not recorded which). The V and J segments used are TRBV7-9 and TRBJ2-6; a weak D assignment points to TRBD1 (5 bases agree). The receptor was derived from an adult woman who had mild COVID-19 (a few samples of this study predate the infection). The sample titles of this study are shuffled in the database, so cell type and time point are left out; the donor was told from shared clones. The DNA reads as follows: TGTGCCAGCTCCCACCGTGGGGCGGCCAGCCGAGGGGCCAACGTCCTGACTTTC. It translates to CASSHRGAASRGANVLTF.